This section outlines one T cell receptor (beta chain) sequence together with its context. These data originate in a study of blood T cell repertoires in COVID-19. The wider study: Both acute and convalescent COVID-19 samples were obtained from the United States, Italy and Spain. PBMCs, B-cell-depleted T cells, or T cells were the source of the cDNA or gDNA that made up the material.

The CDR3 extends over 15 amino acids. Germline CDR1 is SGHVS and CDR2 is FQNEAQ. Trimming at V came to 5 bases and at J to 4 bases, leaving 8 bases not matched to a gene. The data were produced by immunoSEQ multiplex PCR, yet TCRdb's version contains in-frame clones alone and is incomplete. Here the sample spans tens of thousands of clones, roughly 80% being singletons. The chain uses TRBV7-8 and TRBJ2-7, with TRBD1 matching 10 bases. Sequenced material: peripheral blood. The clonotype originates from a human donor in a cohort sampled during active COVID-19. DNA of the CDR3: TGTGCCAGCAGCCGCCAGGGACAGGGGATATACGAGCAGTACTTC. This translates into CASSRQGQGIYEQYF.